These T cell receptor beta chains were read from a single sample in a study of cytomegalovirus exposure and HLA in healthy donors. Libraries were prepared by immunoSEQ multiplex PCR; TCRdb keeps only in-frame clonotypes and omits some of them. Of about 150,000 clones listed, over 75% are singletons. Sequencing was performed on PBMCs. The receptors were sampled from a woman aged 25 to 39 in good health and CMV-seronegative. The CDR3 runs from the conserved cysteine through the conserved F or W. The D gene is left open where the match is weak. Clone size is stated in some rows and not others, as once, few, many or a class when expanded.

clone size | J gene | D gene | V gene | CDR3 DNA | CDR3 protein
once | TRBJ2-5 | TRBD1 | TRBV29-1 | TGCAGCGTTACTGAGGGACAGGTGGGAGAGACCCAGTACTTC | CSVTEGQVGETQYF
. | TRBJ1-4 | TRBD1 | TRBV9 | TGTGCCAGCAGCGGACAGGGGGCGACTAATGAAAAACTGTTTTTT | CASSGQGATNEKLFF
. | TRBJ2-3 | TRBD2 | TRBV27 | TGTGCCAGCAGACTAGCGGGGGGCGATACGCAGTATTTT | CASRLAGGDTQYF
. | TRBJ2-1 | . | TRBV7-2 | TGTGCCAGCAGCGTACAGGCGAGGACACAGCAGTTCTTC | CASSVQARTQQFF
. | TRBJ1-5 | . | TRBV7-9 | TGTTCCAGCAGCTTAACCACCGGGAGCAATCAGCCCCAGCATTTT | CSSSLTTGSNQPQHF
. | TRBJ2-2 | TRBD2 | TRBV5-4 | TGTGCCAGCAGCCCACTAGCGGGGGGGCCCCCCGGGGAGCTGTTTTTT | CASSPLAGGPPGELFF
. | TRBJ1-1 | TRBD1 | TRBV7-3 | TGTGCCAGCAGCCGACAGGGTGAGGGGACTGAAGCTTTCTTT | CASSRQGEGTEAFF
. | TRBJ1-4 | TRBD1 | TRBV6-6 | TGTGCCAGCAGTTGGGACAGACCAATGGCTAATGAAAAACTGTTTTTT | CASSWDRPMANEKLFF
. | TRBJ1-1 | . | TRBV5-1 | TGCGCCAGCAGCTTGGCAGGCAGGACTGAAGCTTTCTTT | CASSLAGRTEAFF
. | TRBJ1-2 | TRBD1 | TRBV25-1 | TGTGCCAGCAGTGATTCGACCAGGGGGGCTAACTATGGCTACACCTTC | CASSDSTRGANYGYTF
. | TRBJ2-3 | TRBD2 | TRBV19 | TGTGCCAGTAGCCAGTTCATTCCGATAGCGGGGGGTACAGATACGCAGTATTTT | CASSQFIPIAGGTDTQYF
. | TRBJ2-5 | . | TRBV6-1 | TGTGCCAGCACCATTTTGGAGACCCAGTACTTC | CASTILETQYF
. | TRBJ2-3 | . | TRBV27 | TGTGCCAGCAGTTTGAGGACTCTTAGCACAGATACGCAGTATTTT | CASSLRTLSTDTQYF
. | TRBJ2-7 | . | TRBV29-1 | TGCAGCGTTGCCCCCTCAGGGTTAGCCGAGCAGTACTTC | CSVAPSGLAEQYF
. | TRBJ1-1 | . | TRBV5-1 | TGCGCCAGCAGATGGACTGAGGGCGCCACTGAAGCTTTCTTT | CASRWTEGATEAFF
. | TRBJ2-5 | TRBD2 | TRBV5-1 | TGCGCCAGCAGCTTCTCGGGGGGGCTGGGAGAGACCCAGTACTTC | CASSFSGGLGETQYF
. | TRBJ2-3 | . | TRBV5-6 | TGTGCCAGCAGCACCCGGACTCGTTTCACAGATACGCAGTATTTT | CASSTRTRFTDTQYF
few | TRBJ1-1 | . | TRBV4-1 | TGCGCCAGCAGCCAACGGGACACCTTGAACACTGAAGCTTTCTTT | CASSQRDTLNTEAFF
few | TRBJ2-5 | . | TRBV28 | TGTGCCAGCAGTTTATCAGGGGATGGGACCCAGTACTTC | CASSLSGDGTQYF
. | TRBJ1-1 | TRBD1 | TRBV11-3 | TGTGCCATAAGGGACAGGGTAGGGGTTATAGTCACTGAAGCTTTCTTT | CAIRDRVGVIVTEAFF
. | TRBJ1-1 | . | TRBV19 | TGTGCCAGTAGTATCATGCGGGGAACCGAAGCTTTCTTT | CASSIMRGTEAFF
. | TRBJ2-7 | . | TRBV6-1 | TGTGCCAGCAGTGAAGCGATTCTAGATGAGTACTTC | CASSEAILDEYF
. | TRBJ2-2 | . | TRBV28 | TGTGCCAGCAGCCCCCGGTTTGGGGGGGCTTCGAACACCGGGGAGCTGTTTTTT | CASSPRFGGASNTGELFF
. | TRBJ1-2 | . | TRBV6-6 | TGTGCCAGCAGTTCTGGACTGAACTATGGCTACACCTTC | CASSSGLNYGYTF